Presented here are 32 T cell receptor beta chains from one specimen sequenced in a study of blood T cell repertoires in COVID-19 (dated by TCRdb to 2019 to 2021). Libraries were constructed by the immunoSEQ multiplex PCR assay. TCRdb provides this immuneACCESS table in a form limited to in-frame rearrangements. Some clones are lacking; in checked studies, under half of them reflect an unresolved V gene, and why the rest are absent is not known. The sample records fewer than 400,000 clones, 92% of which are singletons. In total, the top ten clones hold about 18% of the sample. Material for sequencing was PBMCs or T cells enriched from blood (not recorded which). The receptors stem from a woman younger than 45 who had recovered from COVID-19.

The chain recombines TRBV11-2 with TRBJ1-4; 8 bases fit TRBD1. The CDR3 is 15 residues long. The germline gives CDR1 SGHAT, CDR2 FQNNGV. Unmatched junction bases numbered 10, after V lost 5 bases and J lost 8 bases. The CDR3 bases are TGTGCCAGCAGCCCGACAGGGGCGACGGAAGAAAAACTGTTTTTT. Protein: CASSPTGATEEKLFF.

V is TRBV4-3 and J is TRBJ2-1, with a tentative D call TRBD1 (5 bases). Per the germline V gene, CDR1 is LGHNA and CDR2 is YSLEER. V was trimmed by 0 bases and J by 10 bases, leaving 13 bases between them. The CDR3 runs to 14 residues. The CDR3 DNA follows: TGCGCCAGCAGCCAAGATTATGACGACAGCGAGCAGTTCTTC. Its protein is CASSQDYDDSEQFF.

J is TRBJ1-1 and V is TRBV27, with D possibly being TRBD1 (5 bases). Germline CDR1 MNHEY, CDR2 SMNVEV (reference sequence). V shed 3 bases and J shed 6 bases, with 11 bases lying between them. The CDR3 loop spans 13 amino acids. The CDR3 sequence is CASSFSAGSEAFF. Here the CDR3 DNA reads TGTGCCAGCAGTTTCTCGGCAGGGTCTGAAGCTTTCTTT.

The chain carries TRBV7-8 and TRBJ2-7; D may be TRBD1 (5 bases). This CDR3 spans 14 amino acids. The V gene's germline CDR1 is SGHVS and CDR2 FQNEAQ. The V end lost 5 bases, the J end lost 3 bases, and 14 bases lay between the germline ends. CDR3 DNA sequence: TGTGCCAGCAGCCAATTCAGGGTAGGCTACGAGCAGTACTTC. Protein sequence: CASSQFRVGYEQYF.

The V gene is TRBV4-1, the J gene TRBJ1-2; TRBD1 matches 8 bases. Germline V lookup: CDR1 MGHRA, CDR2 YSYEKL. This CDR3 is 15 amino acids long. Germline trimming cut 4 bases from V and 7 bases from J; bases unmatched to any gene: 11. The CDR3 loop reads CASSPSGQGAAGYTF. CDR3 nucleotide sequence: TGCGCCAGCAGCCCCTCCGGGCAGGGGGCAGCTGGCTACACCTTC.

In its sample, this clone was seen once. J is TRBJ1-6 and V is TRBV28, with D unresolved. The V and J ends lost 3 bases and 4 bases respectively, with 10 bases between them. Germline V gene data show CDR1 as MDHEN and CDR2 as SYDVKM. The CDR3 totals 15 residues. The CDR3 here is CASSLGTEYNSPLHF. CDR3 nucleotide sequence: TGTGCCAGCAGTTTGGGTACAGAGTATAATTCACCCCTCCACTTT.

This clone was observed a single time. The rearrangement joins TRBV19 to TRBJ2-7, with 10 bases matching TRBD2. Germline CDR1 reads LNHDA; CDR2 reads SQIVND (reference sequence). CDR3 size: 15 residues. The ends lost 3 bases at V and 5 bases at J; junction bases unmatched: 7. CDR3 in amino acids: CASSMGSSGRNEQYF. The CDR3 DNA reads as TGTGCCAGTAGTATGGGGTCTAGCGGGAGAAACGAGCAGTACTTC.

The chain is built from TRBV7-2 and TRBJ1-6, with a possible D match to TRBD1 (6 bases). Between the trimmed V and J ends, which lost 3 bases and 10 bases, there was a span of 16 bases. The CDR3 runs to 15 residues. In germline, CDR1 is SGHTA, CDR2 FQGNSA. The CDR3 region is CASSLLFVGQSPLHF. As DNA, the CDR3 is TGTGCCAGCAGCTTGTTGTTCGTGGGACAATCACCCCTCCACTTT.

CDR3 DNA sequence: TGTGCCAGCAGCTTACAGCGGGGGGCCTACAATGAGCAGTTCTTC. It specifies CASSLQRGAYNEQFF. J is TRBJ2-1 and V is TRBV7-9; 9 bases line up with TRBD2. J gave up 2 bases and V 2 bases, and 1 base lay outside the gene matches. This CDR3 has 15 amino acids. From germline, CDR1 is SEHNR and CDR2 FQNEAQ (reference sequence).

DNA for the CDR3: TGTGCCAGCAGCGGTCCGACGGGGGAGACTTGGGGTACGCAGTATTTT. Protein sequence: CASSGPTGETWGTQYF. V gene TRBV9 combines with J gene TRBJ2-3, with D tentatively TRBD2 (6 bases). The germline gives CDR1 SGDLS, CDR2 YYNGEE. This CDR3 is built from 16 residues. V lost 3 bases and J 8 bases, leaving 22 bases between the germline ends.

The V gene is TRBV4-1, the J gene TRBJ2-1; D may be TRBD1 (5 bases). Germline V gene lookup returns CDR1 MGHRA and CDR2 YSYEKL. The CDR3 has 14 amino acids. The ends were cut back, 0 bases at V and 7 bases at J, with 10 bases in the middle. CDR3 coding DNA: TGCGCCAGCAGCCAAGATGGACACAGTAATGAGCAGTTCTTC. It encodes CASSQDGHSNEQFF.

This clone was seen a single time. CDR3 sequence: CASSPGGGTADTQYF. CDR3 DNA: TGTGCCAGCAGCCCAGGCGGGGGGACGGCAGATACGCAGTATTTT. The rearrangement uses TRBV7-2 and TRBJ2-3, with 8 bases identical to TRBD2. Germline values: CDR1 SGHTA, CDR2 FQGNSA. The CDR3 spans 15 residues. V dropped 5 bases and J dropped 4; count of bases not matched to a gene: 8.

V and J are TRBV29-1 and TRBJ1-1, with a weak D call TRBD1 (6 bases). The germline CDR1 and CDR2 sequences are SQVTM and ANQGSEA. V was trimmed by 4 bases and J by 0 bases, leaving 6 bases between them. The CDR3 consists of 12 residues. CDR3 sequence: CSVGGLNTEAFF. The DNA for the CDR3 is TGCAGCGTTGGGGGGCTGAACACTGAAGCTTTCTTT.

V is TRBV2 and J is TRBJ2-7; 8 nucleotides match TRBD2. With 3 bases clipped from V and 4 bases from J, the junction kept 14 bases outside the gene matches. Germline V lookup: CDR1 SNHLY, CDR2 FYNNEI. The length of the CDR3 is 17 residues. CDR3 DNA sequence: TGTGCCAGCAGTGATGTTGGGAGACTAGCGTGGGGTTACGAGCAGTACTTC. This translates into CASSDVGRLAWGYEQYF.

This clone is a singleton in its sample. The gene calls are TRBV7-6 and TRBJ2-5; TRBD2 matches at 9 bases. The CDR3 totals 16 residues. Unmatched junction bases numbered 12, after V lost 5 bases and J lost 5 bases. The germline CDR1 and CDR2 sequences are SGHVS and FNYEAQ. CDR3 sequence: CASSRGGSGGFETQYF. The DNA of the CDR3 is TGTGCCAGCAGCCGAGGCGGGAGCGGGGGGTTTGAGACCCAGTACTTC.

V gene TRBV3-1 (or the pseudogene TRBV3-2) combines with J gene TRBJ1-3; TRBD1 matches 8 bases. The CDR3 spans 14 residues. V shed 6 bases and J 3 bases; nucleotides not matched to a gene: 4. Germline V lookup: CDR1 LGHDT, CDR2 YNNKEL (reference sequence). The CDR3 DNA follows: TGTGCCAGCAGTACCGACAGGGGTGGAAACACCATATATTTT. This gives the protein CASSTDRGGNTIYF.

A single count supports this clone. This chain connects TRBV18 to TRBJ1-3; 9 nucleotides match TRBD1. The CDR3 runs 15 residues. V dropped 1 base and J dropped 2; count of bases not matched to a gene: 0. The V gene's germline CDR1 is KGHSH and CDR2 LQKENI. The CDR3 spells CASSPRTGAGNTIYF. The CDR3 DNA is TGTGCCAGCTCACCACGGACAGGGGCTGGAAACACCATATATTTT.

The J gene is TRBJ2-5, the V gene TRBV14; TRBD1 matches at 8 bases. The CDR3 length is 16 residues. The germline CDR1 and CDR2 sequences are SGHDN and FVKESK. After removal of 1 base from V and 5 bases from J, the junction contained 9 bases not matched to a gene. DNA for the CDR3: TGTGCCAGCAGCCAAGGGGTGAGGACAGGGCGCGAGACCCAGTACTTC. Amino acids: CASSQGVRTGRETQYF.

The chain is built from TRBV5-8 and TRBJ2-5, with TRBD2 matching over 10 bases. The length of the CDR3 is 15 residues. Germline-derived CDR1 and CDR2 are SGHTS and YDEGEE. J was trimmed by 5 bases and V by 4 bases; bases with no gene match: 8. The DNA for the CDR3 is TGTGCCAGCAGCATACTAGCGGGGACTGTCGAGACCCAGTACTTC. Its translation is CASSILAGTVETQYF.

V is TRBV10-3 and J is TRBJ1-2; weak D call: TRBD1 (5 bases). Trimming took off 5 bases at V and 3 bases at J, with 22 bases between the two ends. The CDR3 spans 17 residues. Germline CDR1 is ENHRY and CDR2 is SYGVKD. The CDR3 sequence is CAISPNQGIGAHYGYTF. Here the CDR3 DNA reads TGTGCCATCAGTCCCAACCAGGGTATTGGAGCCCACTATGGCTACACCTTC.

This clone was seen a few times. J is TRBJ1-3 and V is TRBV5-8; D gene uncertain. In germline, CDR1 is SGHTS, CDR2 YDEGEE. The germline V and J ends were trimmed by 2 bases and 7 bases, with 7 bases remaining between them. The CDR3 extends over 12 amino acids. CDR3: CASSLGRNTIYF. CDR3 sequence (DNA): TGTGCCAGCAGCTTAGGGAGGAACACCATATATTTT.

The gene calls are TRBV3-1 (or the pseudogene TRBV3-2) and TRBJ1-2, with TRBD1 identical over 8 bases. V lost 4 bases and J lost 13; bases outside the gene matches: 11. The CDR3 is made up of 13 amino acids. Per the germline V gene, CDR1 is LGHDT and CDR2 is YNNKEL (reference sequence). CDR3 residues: CASSLGTGSICTF. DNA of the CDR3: TGTGCCAGCAGCCTAGGGACAGGATCAATTTGCACCTTC.

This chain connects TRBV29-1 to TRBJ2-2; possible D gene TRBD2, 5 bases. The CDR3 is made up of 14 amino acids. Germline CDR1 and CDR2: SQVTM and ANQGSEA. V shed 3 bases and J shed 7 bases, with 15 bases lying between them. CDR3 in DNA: TGCAGCGTTGACAAGGGTAACCGGGACGGGGAGCTGTTTTTT. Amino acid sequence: CSVDKGNRDGELFF.

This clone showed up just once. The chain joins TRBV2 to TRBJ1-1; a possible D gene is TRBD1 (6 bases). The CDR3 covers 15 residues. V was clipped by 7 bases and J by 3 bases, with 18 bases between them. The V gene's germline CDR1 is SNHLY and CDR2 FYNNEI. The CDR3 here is CASTLEGGRDTEAFF. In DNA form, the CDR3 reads TGTGCCAGCACTCTCGAGGGGGGGCGCGACACTGAAGCTTTCTTT.

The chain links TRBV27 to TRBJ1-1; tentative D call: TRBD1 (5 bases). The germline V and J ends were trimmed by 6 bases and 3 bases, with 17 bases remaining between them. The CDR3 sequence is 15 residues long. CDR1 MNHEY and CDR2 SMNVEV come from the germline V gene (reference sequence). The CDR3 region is CASSPRGPGDTEAFF. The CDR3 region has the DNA TGTGCCAGCAGCCCAAGGGGCCCGGGGGACACTGAAGCTTTCTTT.

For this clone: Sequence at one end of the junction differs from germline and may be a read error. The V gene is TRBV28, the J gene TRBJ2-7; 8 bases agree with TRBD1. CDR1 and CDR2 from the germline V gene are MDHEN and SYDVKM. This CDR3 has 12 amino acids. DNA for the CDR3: TGTGCCAGCAGTTTGTCGACAGGGGACCCTGGATTC. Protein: CASSLSTGDPGF.

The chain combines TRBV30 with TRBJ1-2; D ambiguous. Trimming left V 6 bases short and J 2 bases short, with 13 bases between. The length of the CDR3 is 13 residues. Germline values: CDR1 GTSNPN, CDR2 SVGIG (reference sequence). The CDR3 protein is CACHGLTNYGYTF. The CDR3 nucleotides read TGTGCCTGTCACGGACTCACAAACTATGGCTACACCTTC.

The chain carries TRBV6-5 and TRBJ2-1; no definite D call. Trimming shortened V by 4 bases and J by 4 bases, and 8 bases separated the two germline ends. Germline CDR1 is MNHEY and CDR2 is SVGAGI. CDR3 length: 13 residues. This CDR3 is CASSSLFYNEQFF. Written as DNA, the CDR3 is TGTGCCAGCAGTTCCCTATTTTACAATGAGCAGTTCTTC.

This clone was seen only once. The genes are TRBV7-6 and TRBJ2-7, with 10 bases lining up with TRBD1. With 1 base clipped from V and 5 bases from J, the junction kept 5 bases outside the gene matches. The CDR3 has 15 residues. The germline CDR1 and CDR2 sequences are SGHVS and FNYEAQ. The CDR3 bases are TGTGCCAGCAGCTTAGTGGGACAGGGGATGGACGAGCAGTACTTC. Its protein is CASSLVGQGMDEQYF.

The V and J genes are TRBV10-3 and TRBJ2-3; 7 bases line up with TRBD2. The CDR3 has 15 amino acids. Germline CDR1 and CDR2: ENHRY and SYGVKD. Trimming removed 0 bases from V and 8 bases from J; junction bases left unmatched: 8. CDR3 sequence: CAISESAGERSTQYF. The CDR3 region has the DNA TGTGCCATCAGTGAGTCGGCGGGGGAGAGGAGTACGCAGTATTTT.

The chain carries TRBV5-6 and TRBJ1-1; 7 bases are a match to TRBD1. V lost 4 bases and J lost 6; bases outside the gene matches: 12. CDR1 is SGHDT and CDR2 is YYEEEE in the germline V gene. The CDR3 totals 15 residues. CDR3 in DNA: TGTGCCAGCAGCCCTACGTCCGCCAGGGGGTCTGAAGCTTTCTTT. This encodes CASSPTSARGSEAFF.

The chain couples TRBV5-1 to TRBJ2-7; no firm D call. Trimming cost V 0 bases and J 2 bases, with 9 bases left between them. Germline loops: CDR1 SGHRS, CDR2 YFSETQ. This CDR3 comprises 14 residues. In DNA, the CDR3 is TGCGCCAGCAGCTTGGACTATCGGACCTACGAGCAGTACTTC. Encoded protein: CASSLDYRTYEQYF.